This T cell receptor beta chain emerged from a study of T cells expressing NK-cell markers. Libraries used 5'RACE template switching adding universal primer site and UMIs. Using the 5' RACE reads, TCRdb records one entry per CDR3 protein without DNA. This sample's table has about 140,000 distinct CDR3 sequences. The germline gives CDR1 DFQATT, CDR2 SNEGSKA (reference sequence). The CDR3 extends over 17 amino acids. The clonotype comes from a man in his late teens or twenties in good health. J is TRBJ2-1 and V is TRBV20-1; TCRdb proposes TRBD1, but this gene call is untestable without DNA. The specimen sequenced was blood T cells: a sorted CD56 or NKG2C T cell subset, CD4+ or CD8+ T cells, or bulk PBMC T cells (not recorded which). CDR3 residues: CSARDRTGRASVNEQFF.